This T cell receptor (beta chain) was obtained from a study of blood T cells in healthy people across ages. Combining a sample-barcoded 5' primer with a J-beta primer mix, a second PCR ran for about 7 to 12 cycles. TCRdb fed the 5' RACE reads into MiXCR, producing one record per CDR3 protein. The data show over 600,000 distinct CDR3 sequences, roughly 50% seen once. Germline V gives CDR1 LGHNA, CDR2 YSLEER. Trimming shortened V by 1 base and J by 6 bases, and 19 bases separated the two germline ends. The CDR3 contains 16 residues. This sequence joins TRBV4-3 and TRBJ2-7; tentatively, D is TRBD2 (5 bases). This clonotype was obtained from a man aged 40-49 years in good health. Material: blood. The CDR3 nucleotides are TGCGCCAGCAGCCAAGGCCTGCGGATGTCGGGGAGCGAGCAGTACTTC. Protein: CASSQGLRMSGSEQYF.